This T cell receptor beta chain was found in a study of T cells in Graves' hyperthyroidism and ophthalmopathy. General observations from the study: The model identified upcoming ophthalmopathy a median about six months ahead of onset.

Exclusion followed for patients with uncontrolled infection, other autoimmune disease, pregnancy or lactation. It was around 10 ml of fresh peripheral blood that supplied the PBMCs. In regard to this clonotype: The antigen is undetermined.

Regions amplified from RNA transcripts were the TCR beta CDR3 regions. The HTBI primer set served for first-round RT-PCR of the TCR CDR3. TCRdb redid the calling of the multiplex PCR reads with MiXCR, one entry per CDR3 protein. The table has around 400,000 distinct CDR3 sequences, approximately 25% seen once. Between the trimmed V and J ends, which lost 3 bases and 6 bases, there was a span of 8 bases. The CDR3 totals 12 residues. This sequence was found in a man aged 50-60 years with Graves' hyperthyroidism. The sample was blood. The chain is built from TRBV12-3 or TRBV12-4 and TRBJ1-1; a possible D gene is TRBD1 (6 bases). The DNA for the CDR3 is TGTGCCAGCAGTTTCGGGGGGCCTGAAGCTTTCTTT. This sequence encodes CASSFGGPEAFF.